The entry below describes one T cell receptor (beta chain). This clonotype has a single count. Its antigen is not yet known. No much larger clone is present one base from it, and per-base qualities are unavailable. Weak support is all one read offers. This entry comes from a study of CD8 T cells in ankylosing spondylitis (TCRdb year 2017). The study in broad terms: To find TCR variants linked to disease, the study profiled T cell receptor beta repertoires in ankylosing spondylitis patients and healthy donors. The full study cohort was made up of 20 to 25 ankylosing spondylitis patients and roughly 100 healthy donors. Peripheral blood was sampled, and synovial fluid was additionally collected from ankylosing spondylitis patients. Points the paper makes about the study in general: Significant enrichment of the disease-linked clones was reported in matched synovial fluid samples from ankylosing spondylitis patients. A CD8+ phenotype was shown by the disease-linked clones, which were found at relatively low frequencies in peripheral blood. A TCR beta motif of 8 or 9 highly homologous amino acid variants appeared characteristic of blood from ankylosing spondylitis patients. Some motif variants had previously been reported in the synovial fluid and blood of reactive arthritis patients, which suggests shared mechanisms of disease initiation.

TCRdb lists the instrument as Illumina HiSeq 2500. Quantitative 5'-RACE with molecular barcodes was the method used to prepare the TCR beta libraries. The source study handled its data this way. To identify disease-linked TCR variants, a new computational method was used, one built on a probabilistic model of VDJ rearrangement. The public reads were reanalyzed by TCRdb: fastp trimming at Q25, MiXCR alignment, in-frame beta chains only. CDR3 protein duplicates are merged, each entry listing the most common genes and DNA. The V and J calls and clone size are TCRdb's, not the authors'. The sample profile shows 45,000 to 65,000 distinct CDR3 sequences; approximately 7.4% of them were found once. The ten top clones hold approximately 8.5% of the sample. The clonotype was recovered from a female donor with ankylosing spondylitis or in good health (not recorded which). The sample consisted of blood, either unsorted or a sorted T cell fraction (not recorded which).

The DNA sequence is TGTGCCAGCAGCCGCCCTCAGGGTCGGACCGGGGAGCTGTTTTTT. The resulting protein is CASSRPQGRTGELFF. Recombination connected TRBV2 to TRBJ2-2; TRBD1 might be the D gene, on 5 matching bases. The CDR3, from cysteine to phenylalanine, totals 15 residues. Solely the CDR3 DNA is kept, with 45 bases framed from the first base. V was cut back by 6 bases and J by 5 bases, leaving a gap of 16 bases between them. The germline V gene encodes CDR1 SNHLY and CDR2 FYNNEI. With the rest looked up from the reference TRBV2 and TRBJ2-2 genes rather than sequenced, the full variable domain is EPEVTQTPSHQVTQMGQEVILRCVPISNHLYFYWYRQILGQKVEFLVSFYNNEISEKSEIFDDQFSVERPDGSNFTLKIRSTKLEDSAMYFCASSRPQGRTGELFFGEGSRLTVL.